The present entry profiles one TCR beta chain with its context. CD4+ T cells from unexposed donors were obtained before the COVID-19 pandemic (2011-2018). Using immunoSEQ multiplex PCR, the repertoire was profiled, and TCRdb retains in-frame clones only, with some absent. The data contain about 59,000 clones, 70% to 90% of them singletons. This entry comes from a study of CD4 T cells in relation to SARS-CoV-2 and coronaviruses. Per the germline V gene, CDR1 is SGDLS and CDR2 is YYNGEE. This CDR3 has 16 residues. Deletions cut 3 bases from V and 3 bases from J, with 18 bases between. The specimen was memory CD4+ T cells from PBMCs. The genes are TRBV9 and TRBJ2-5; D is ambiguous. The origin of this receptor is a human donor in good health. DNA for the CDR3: TGTGCCAGCAGCGCCCGAGAAGGTCACTCGGAAGAGACCCAGTACTTC. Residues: CASSAREGHSEETQYF.